This T cell receptor (beta chain) was identified in a study of blood T cell repertoires in COVID-19. Across the study: Acute and convalescent COVID-19 samples came from the United States, Italy and Spain. T cells, B-cell-depleted T cells, or PBMCs provided the cDNA or gDNA that served as material.

This CDR3 is 18 amino acids long. In germline, CDR1 is SGHTA, CDR2 FQGNSA. V lost 3 bases to trimming and J lost 2 bases; unmatched junction nucleotides: 11. This table comes from immunoSEQ multiplex PCR, and its TCRdb copy is limited to in-frame clones, with some not included. This sample has around 300,000 clones, with around 90% found just once. Enrolled during active infection, Seattle patients were then followed longitudinally. The origin of this receptor is a woman aged 25 to 39 with COVID-19, enrolled during active disease. Input material: peripheral blood. The V call is TRBV7-2, the J call TRBJ2-2; 8 bases are a match to TRBD2. This CDR3 reads CASSFRGGRMSNTGELFF. As DNA, the CDR3 is TGTGCCAGCAGCTTTCGGGGCGGGAGGATGTCTAACACCGGGGAGCTGTTTTTT.